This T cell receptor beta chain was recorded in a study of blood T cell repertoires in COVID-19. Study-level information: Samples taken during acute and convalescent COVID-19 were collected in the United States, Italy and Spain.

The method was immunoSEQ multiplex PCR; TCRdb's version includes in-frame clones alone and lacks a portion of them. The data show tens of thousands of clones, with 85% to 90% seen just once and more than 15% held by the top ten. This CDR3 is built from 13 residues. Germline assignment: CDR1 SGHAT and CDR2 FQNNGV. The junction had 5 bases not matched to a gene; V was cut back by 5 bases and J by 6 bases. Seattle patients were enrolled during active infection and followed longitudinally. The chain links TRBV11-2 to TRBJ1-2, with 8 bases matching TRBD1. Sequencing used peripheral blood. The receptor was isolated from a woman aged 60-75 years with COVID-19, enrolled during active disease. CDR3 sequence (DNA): TGTGCCAGCAGCCTCGACAGGGGCCATGGCTACACCTTC. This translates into CASSLDRGHGYTF.